The text below deals with one TCR beta chain. Its antigen is not identified. The data stem from a study of CD8+ T cells in alopecia areata. Study as a whole: Treated patients were scored for severity by percent of scalp affected.

Treatment meaning: oral pan-JAK inhibitor, 5-10 mg twice daily. As the sequencing template, cDNA was produced by extracting RNA and reverse transcribing it. Generated by immunoSEQ multiplex PCR, the TCRdb table keeps only in-frame clones and is missing some. The sample includes roughly 64,000 clones, roughly 46% seen only once; the top ten take about 20%. Germline CDR1 reads MNHNS; CDR2 reads SASEGT. This CDR3 region has 14 residues. With 4 bases removed from V and 2 bases from J, the gap between germline ends came to 12 bases. Whole-study findings and limits: Only a single nonresponder existed, so baseline CD8+ expansion links stay unclear. Many expanded lesional clones persisted in scalp and blood during tofacitinib.

The TCR was taken from a human donor with alopecia areata. The sample here was CD8+ T cells sorted from blood, taken around week 36, from a patient treated with tofacitinib. The chain employs TRBV6-1 and TRBJ2-7; possibly TRBD1 or TRBD2 for D (5 bases each). The CDR3 bases are TGTGCCAGCAGTGGAGGGGCCACAGCCTACGAGCAGTACTTC. It is translated as CASSGGATAYEQYF.